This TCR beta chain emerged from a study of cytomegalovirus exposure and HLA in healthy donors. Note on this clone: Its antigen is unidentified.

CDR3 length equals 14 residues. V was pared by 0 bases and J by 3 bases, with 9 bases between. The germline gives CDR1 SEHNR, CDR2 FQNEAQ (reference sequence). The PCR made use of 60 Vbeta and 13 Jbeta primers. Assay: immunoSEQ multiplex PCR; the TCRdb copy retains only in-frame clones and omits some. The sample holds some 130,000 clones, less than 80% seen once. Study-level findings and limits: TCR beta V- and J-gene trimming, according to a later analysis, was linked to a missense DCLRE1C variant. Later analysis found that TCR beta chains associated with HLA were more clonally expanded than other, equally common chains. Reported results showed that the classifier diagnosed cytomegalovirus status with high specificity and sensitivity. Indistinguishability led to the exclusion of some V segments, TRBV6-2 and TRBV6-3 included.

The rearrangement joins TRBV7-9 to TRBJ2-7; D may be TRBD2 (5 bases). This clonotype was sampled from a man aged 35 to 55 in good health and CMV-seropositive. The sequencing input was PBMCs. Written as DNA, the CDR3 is TGTGCCAGCAGCTTAGCCGGGAACCTCTACGAGCAGTACTTC. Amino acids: CASSLAGNLYEQYF.